Shown below are 9 T cell receptor beta chains from a single sample sequenced in a study of patients and donors after allogeneic stem cell transplantation. In TCRdb, the RT-PCR reads were re-called with MiXCR into one record per CDR3 protein. The repertoire consists of some 230,000 distinct CDR3 sequences, with over 12% occurring once and the leading ten covering 9.5% to 13%. The sample comprised blood, either unsorted or a sorted T cell fraction (not recorded which). These receptors originate from a human donor who was either an allogeneic HSCT recipient or a stem cell or donor lymphocyte infusion donor (not recorded which). It is not recorded whose cells these are; they may come from a transplant donor.

There are many counts of this clonotype. The chain employs TRBV29-1 and TRBJ1-2; 7 bases fit TRBD1. V dropped 5 bases and J dropped 4; count of bases not matched to a gene: 19. Germline V CDR1 and CDR2: SQVTM, ANQGSEA. CDR3 length equals 17 residues. CDR3 nucleotides: TGCAGCGTTAGGGGGGCAACAGGGGATCAATGGCTCTATGGCTACACCTTC. It specifies CSVRGATGDQWLYGYTF.

This clonotype was found many times. The V and J genes are TRBV2 and TRBJ2-1, with D possibly TRBD2 on 5 matching bases. The CDR3 loop spans 14 amino acids. Trimming stripped 6 bases from V and 2 bases from J, with 11 bases between. CDR1 is SNHLY, CDR2 FYNNEI, per germline. The CDR3 loop is CASRDLVTYNEQFF. The CDR3 nucleotides read TGTGCCAGCAGGGACTTAGTAACCTACAATGAGCAGTTCTTC. The full variable domain, its missing parts supplied by reference TRBV2 and TRBJ2-1, is EPEVTQTPSHQVTQMGQEVILRCVPISNHLYFYWYRQILGQKVEFLVSFYNNEISEKSEIFDDQFSVERPDGSNFTLKIRSTKLEDSAMYFCASRDLVTYNEQFFGPGTRLTVL.

This clonotype was recorded at least ten times. The V and J genes are TRBV7-2 and TRBJ2-1; D remains ambiguous. The CDR3 extends over 12 amino acids. Germline CDR1 and CDR2: SGHTA and FQGNSA. Trimming left V 1 base short and J 7 bases short, with 5 bases between. The CDR3 loop is CASSLERNEQFF. The CDR3 bases are TGTGCCAGCAGCTTAGAAAGGAATGAGCAGTTCTTC.

The chain recombines TRBV5-6 with TRBJ1-2, with D perhaps TRBD1 (6 bases). Trimming removed 0 bases at V and 5 bases at J, with 11 bases between. CDR1 SGHDT and CDR2 YYEEEE come from the germline V gene. The CDR3 is 14 amino acids. CDR3 protein: CASSLDRAGYGYTF. For the CDR3, the DNA is TGTGCCAGCAGCTTGGACAGGGCAGGGTATGGCTACACCTTC.

This clonotype was picked up a small number of times. V is TRBV7-2 and J is TRBJ1-2; the D gene is possibly TRBD1 (5 bases). The CDR3 spans 15 residues. CDR1 SGHTA and CDR2 FQGNSA come from the germline V gene. Trimming removed 2 bases from V and 4 bases from J, with 14 bases in between. The CDR3 DNA sequence: TGTGCCAGCAGCTTATTGTTCGGGGGGACCTATGGCTACACCTTC. This encodes CASSLLFGGTYGYTF.

This clonotype was found a few times. The rearrangement links TRBV12-5 to TRBJ1-6, with D maybe TRBD1 (6 bases). This CDR3 comprises 15 residues. Trimming cost V 5 bases and J 7 bases, with 15 bases left between them. Germline-derived CDR1 and CDR2 are LGHNT and FRNRAP. The CDR3 bases are TGTGCTAGTGGTCCCCCCCGACAGGCAAATTCACCCCTCCACTTT. Translated, it gives CASGPPRQANSPLHF.

CDR3 bases: TGCAGTGCTACCCTGGCGGGTCAAGAGACCCAGTACTTC. The encoded protein is CSATLAGQETQYF. The J gene is TRBJ2-5, the V gene TRBV20-1; D may be TRBD2 (5 bases). Per the germline V gene, CDR1 is DFQATT and CDR2 is SNEGSKA (reference sequence). This CDR3 is 13 amino acids long. Trimming took 4 bases from V and 2 from J, leaving 11 bases between them.

This clonotype turned up a few times. The chain is built from TRBV20-1 and TRBJ1-5; D is ambiguous. The CDR3 length is 13 residues. The germline V and J ends were trimmed by 3 bases and 3 bases, with 9 bases remaining between them. Germline-derived CDR1 and CDR2 are DFQATT and SNEGSKA (reference sequence). DNA of the CDR3: TGCAGTGCTAGTGGCAGGATCAATCAGCCCCAGCATTTT. It encodes CSASGRINQPQHF.

This clonotype has a handful of counts. The chain has TRBV6-2 or TRBV6-3 and TRBJ2-5, with TRBD1 identical over 7 bases. From germline, CDR1 is MNHEY and CDR2 SVGEGT. V was clipped by 0 bases and J by 1 base; unmatched bases: 14. CDR3 length: 19 amino acids. The CDR3 nucleotides read TGTGCCAGCAGTTACTCACATGTACCGGGACAGAGAGTCCAAGAGACCCAGTACTTC. Its translation: CASSYSHVPGQRVQETQYF.